These 7 T cell receptor beta chains originate from one sample sequenced in a study of T cell repertoires in cytomegalovirus infection. TCRdb itself ran the reads through MiXCR, one entry per CDR3 protein. The profile shows around 900,000 distinct CDR3 sequences, approximately 31% of them singletons. Their cognate antigens are unknown. This material consisted of cultured CD8+ T cells from PBMCs, taken from culture after CMV antigen stimulation. Receptors were obtained from a human donor in good health (CMV status not recorded). Some clones in this sample may be carry-over from other donors' samples.

This clonotype was counted a few times. The V gene is TRBV5-1, the J gene TRBJ1-2; TRBD1 is a possible D gene (6 bases). CDR3 length: 14 residues. V lost 1 base, J lost 7 bases, and 14 bases lay in between. Germline lookup yields CDR1 SGHRS and CDR2 YFSETQ. In DNA, the CDR3 is TGCGCCAGCAGCTTGTACGAGACAGGTGGTGGCTACACCTTC. Its translation is CASSLYETGGGYTF.

This clonotype was seen repeatedly, ten times or more. The rearrangement joins TRBV19 to TRBJ1-1, with 9 bases aligning to TRBD1. Germline loops: CDR1 LNHDA, CDR2 SQIVND (reference sequence). This CDR3 has 15 residues. Trimming at V came to 5 bases and at J to 4 bases, leaving 8 bases not matched to a gene. CDR3 residues: CASSLTGGRSTEAFF. CDR3 in DNA: TGTGCCAGTAGTCTCACAGGGGGCAGGAGCACTGAAGCTTTCTTT.

J is TRBJ1-2 and V is TRBV2; D unresolved. V gave up 1 base and J gave up 8 bases, with 8 bases separating them. The CDR3 is 12 amino acids. Germline values: CDR1 SNHLY, CDR2 FYNNEI. In DNA, the CDR3 is TGTGCCAGCAGTGAAGGAGGGATCGGCTACACCTTC. Translating it yields CASSEGGIGYTF.

This clonotype showed up just a few times. The chain links TRBV7-9 to TRBJ2-1, with 8 bases identical to TRBD1. V shed 3 bases, J shed 6 bases, and the junction held 7 bases outside the gene matches. Germline-derived CDR1 and CDR2 are SEHNR and FQNEAQ (reference sequence). The CDR3 sequence is 15 residues long. CDR3 sequence reads: CASSFRTGFPNEQFF. The DNA of the CDR3 is TGTGCCAGCAGCTTCCGGACAGGGTTTCCCAATGAGCAGTTCTTC.

Many counts were recorded for this clonotype. This chain joins TRBV7-8 and TRBJ2-1; 7 nucleotides agree with TRBD2. The V gene's germline CDR1 is SGHVS and CDR2 FQNEAQ. The CDR3 has 15 residues. The junction had 2 bases not matched to a gene; V was cut back by 1 base and J by 2 bases. The CDR3 sequence: CASSLGSGTYNEQFF. As DNA, the CDR3 is TGTGCCAGCAGCTTAGGGAGCGGGACCTACAATGAGCAGTTCTTC.

The chain links TRBV6-2 or TRBV6-3 to TRBJ2-7; D remains unclear. V lost 7 bases, J lost 1 base, and 14 bases lay in between. Germline assignment: CDR1 MNHEY and CDR2 SVGEGT. The CDR3 length is 14 residues. CDR3 coding DNA: TGTGCCAGCACCCCCGACGGCGGTTCCTACGAGCAGTACTTC. Its protein product is CASTPDGGSYEQYF.

In its sample, this clonotype was seen a few times. This chain links TRBV7-9 with TRBJ2-3, with D hard to call. The ends were cut back, 10 bases at V and 4 bases at J, with 0 bases in the middle. In germline, CDR1 is SEHNR, CDR2 FQNEAQ (reference sequence). The CDR3 covers 8 residues. The CDR3 DNA is TGTGCCACAGATACGCAGTATTTT. This codes for CATDTQYF.